This is a list of T cell receptor beta chains from one sample in a study of regulatory T cells in long-lasting Graves disease. TCRdb recomputed calls from the multiplex PCR reads with MiXCR, one row per CDR3 protein. Here the sample spans 350,000 to 450,000 distinct CDR3 sequences, more than 20% being singletons. The sample here was peripheral blood mononuclear cells (PBMCs), taken when the disease was refractory, from a patient treated with antithyroid drugs. All receptors derive from a middle-aged woman with Graves disease. The CDR3 runs from the conserved cysteine through the conserved F or W. D genes are given only for firm matches. Some rows have no size entry. The others give once, few or many, or a class for an expanded clone.

few | TRBJ2-7 | - | TRBV7-2 | TGTGCCAGCAGCTCCTTCAGCTCCTACGAGCAGTACTTC | CASSSFSSYEQYF
- | TRBJ1-5 | - | TRBV30 | TGTGCCTGGAGTAATTCAGGCAATCAGCCCCAGCATTTT | CAWSNSGNQPQHF
- | TRBJ1-5 | - | TRBV19 | TGTGCCAGTAGTCGCGGGGACTACGGTAGCAATCAGCCCCAGCATTTT | CASSRGDYGSNQPQHF
many | TRBJ1-2 | - | TRBV12-3/TRBV12-4 | TGTGCCAGCAGTCGACAGAGCACCTATGGCTACACCTTC | CASSRQSTYGYTF
few | TRBJ2-3 | - | TRBV2 | TGTGCCAGCAGTGAAAAGGCGGTAAACCGGTTAGATACGCAGTATTTT | CASSEKAVNRLDTQYF
- | TRBJ2-3 | - | TRBV10-1 | TGCGCCAGCAGTGAGTCTCCGGGAGTCCATACGCAGTATTTT | CASSESPGVHTQYF
few | TRBJ1-3 | - | TRBV28 | TGTGCCAGCATCGGGGCAGGGGCTTCTGGAAACACCATATATTTT | CASIGAGASGNTIYF
once | TRBJ2-3 | - | TRBV15 | TGTGCCACCAGCAGAGATTTAGCAGATACGCAGTATTTT | CATSRDLADTQYF
- | TRBJ2-7 | - | TRBV24-1 | TGTGCCACGACGACCGTTCGTAGCTCCTACGAGCAGTACTTC | CATTTVRSSYEQYF
few | TRBJ2-2 | TRBD1 | TRBV30 | TGTGCCTGGATAAGGACAGGGAACACCGGGGAGCTGTTTTTT | CAWIRTGNTGELFF
- | TRBJ1-1 | - | TRBV20-1 | TGCAGTGCTAGAGCAGGCGCCCGGACCACTGAAGCTTTCTTT | CSARAGARTTEAFF
- | TRBJ1-1 | - | TRBV3-1 | TGTGCCAGCAGCTCAGCCGCCCGAGGGTTCACTGAAGCTTTCTTT | CASSSAARGFTEAFF
many | TRBJ1-4 | TRBD1 | TRBV28 | TGTGCCAGCAGTCCTAGCCGGACAGGGCGGGCTGAAAAACTGTTTTTT | CASSPSRTGRAEKLFF
once | TRBJ2-5 | TRBD2 | TRBV3-1 | TGTGCCAGCAGCCGAGCTAGCGGGAGAGGTGAGACCCAGTACTTC | CASSRASGRGETQYF
many | TRBJ2-5 | TRBD2 | TRBV7-2 | TGTGCCAGCAGCTTAGTAGCGGGAGAGTACCAAGAGACCCAGTACTTC | CASSLVAGEYQETQYF
many | TRBJ2-7 | TRBD1 | TRBV6-1 | TGTGCCAGCAGCCGTTCGGGACAGGGGACCTACGAGCAGTACTTC | CASSRSGQGTYEQYF
- | TRBJ1-6 | - | TRBV7-9 | TGTGCCAGCAGCTTAGGGTATTCACCCCTCCACTTT | CASSLGYSPLHF
- | TRBJ1-2 | - | TRBV30 | TGTGCCTGGAGACAGGGATTCTTCTCGGGCTACACCTTC | CAWRQGFFSGYTF
few | TRBJ2-7 | TRBD2 | TRBV3-1 | TGTGCCAGCAGCCGTAGACTAGCGGGAGACGAGCAGTACTTC | CASSRRLAGDEQYF
- | TRBJ2-5 | TRBD2 | TRBV4-1 | TGCGCCAGCAGCCCATTAGCGGGAGTGTGGGAGACCCAGTACTTC | CASSPLAGVWETQYF
few | TRBJ2-2 | - | TRBV4-1 | TGCGCCAGCAGCCAAGATCCCCAGGTCCGCGGCGGGGAGCTGTTTTTT | CASSQDPQVRGGELFF
few | TRBJ2-7 | - | TRBV16 | TGTGCCAGCAGCCAATCCGACCGCAACTTC | CASSQSDRNF
many | TRBJ2-5 | - | TRBV28 | TGTGCCAGCAGTACCCAGGGTAAGGACGGACGAGAGACCCAGTACTTC | CASSTQGKDGRETQYF
- | TRBJ1-5 | TRBD1 | TRBV5-1 | TGCGCCAGCAACTTAGGGACAGGGGGTAATCGTGAAGGTGGCAATCAGCCCCAGCATTTT | CASNLGTGGNREGGNQPQHF
- | TRBJ1-6 | - | TRBV28 | TGTGCCAGCAGGGAGACAGGCGGGTGGAATTCACCCCTCCACTTT | CASRETGGWNSPLHF